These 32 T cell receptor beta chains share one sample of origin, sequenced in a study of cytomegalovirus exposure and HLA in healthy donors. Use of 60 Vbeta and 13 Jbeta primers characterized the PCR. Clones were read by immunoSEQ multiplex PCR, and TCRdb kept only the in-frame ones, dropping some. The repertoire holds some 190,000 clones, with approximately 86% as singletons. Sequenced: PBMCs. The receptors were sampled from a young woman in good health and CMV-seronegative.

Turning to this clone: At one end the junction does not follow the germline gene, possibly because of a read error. CDR3 DNA: TGTGCCAGCAGTTTAGCCCTTTCACTTCACGATGAGCAGTTCTTC. It is translated as CASSLALSLHDEQFF. The chain couples TRBV11-3 to TRBJ2-1; no reliable D call. The CDR3 is 15 residues long. Germline lookup yields CDR1 SGHNT and CDR2 YENEEA. The variable domain in full, completed from reference TRBV11-3 and TRBJ2-1, reads EAGVVQSPRYKIIEKKQPVAFWCNPISGHNTLYWYLQNLGQGPELLIRYENEEAVDDSQLPKDRFSAERLKGVDSTLKIQPAELGDSAVYLCASSLALSLHDEQFFGPGTRLTVL.

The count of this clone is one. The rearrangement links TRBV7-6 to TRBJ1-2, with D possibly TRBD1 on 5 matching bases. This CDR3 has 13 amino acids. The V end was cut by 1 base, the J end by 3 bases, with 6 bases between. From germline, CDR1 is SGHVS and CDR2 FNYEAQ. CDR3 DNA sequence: TGTGCCAGCAGCTTAGGGACACACTATGGCTACACCTTC. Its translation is CASSLGTHYGYTF.

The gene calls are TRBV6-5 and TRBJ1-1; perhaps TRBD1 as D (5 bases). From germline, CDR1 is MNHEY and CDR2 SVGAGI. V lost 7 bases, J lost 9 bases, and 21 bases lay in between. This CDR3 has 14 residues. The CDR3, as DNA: TGTGCCAGCAAGGGATGGGGACTACGGCAGAAAGCTTTCTTT. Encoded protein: CASKGWGLRQKAFF.

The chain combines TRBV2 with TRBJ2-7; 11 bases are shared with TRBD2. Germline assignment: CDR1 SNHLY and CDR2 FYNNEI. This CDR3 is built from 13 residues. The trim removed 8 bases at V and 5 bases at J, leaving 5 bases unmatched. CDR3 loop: CASGRLAGNEQYF. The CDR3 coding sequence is TGTGCCAGCGGGAGACTAGCGGGAAACGAGCAGTACTTC.

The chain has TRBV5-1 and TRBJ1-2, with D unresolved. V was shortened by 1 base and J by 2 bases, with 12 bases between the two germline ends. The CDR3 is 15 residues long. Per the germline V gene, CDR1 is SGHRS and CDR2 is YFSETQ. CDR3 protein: CASSLSPGGNYGYTF. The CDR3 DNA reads TGCGCCAGCAGCTTGTCCCCAGGAGGGAACTATGGCTACACCTTC.

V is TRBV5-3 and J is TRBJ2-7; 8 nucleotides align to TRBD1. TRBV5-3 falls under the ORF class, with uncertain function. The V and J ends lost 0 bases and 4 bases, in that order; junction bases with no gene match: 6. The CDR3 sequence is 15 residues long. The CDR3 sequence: CARSLAGQGAYEQYF. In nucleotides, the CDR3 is TGTGCCAGAAGCTTGGCGGGGCAGGGGGCTTACGAGCAGTACTTC.

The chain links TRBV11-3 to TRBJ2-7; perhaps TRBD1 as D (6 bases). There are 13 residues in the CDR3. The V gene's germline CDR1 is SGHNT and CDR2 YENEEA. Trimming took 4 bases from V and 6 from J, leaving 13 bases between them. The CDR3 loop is CASSSPGESEQYF. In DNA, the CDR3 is TGTGCCAGCAGCTCCCCAGGGGAAAGCGAGCAGTACTTC. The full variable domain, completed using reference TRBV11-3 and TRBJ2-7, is EAGVVQSPRYKIIEKKQPVAFWCNPISGHNTLYWYLQNLGQGPELLIRYENEEAVDDSQLPKDRFSAERLKGVDSTLKIQPAELGDSAVYLCASSSPGESEQYFGPGTRLTVT.

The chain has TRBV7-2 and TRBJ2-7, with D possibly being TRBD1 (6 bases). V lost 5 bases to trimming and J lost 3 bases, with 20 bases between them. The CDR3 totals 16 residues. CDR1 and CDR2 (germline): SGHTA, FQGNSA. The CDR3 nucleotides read TGTGCCAGCAGCATCACACCCCGGACAGTTGTCTACGAGCAGTACTTC. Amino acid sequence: CASSITPRTVVYEQYF.

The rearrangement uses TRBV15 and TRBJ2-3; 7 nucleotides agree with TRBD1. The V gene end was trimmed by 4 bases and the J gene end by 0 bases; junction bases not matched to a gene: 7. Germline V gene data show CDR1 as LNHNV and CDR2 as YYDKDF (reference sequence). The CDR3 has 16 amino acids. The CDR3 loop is CATSTPTGASTDTQYF. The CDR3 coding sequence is TGTGCCACCAGCACTCCTACAGGGGCCAGCACAGATACGCAGTATTTT.

CDR3 nucleotide sequence: TGTGCCCAAAGGGGAAGAACCTCCACCGGGGAGCTGTTTTTT. Its protein is CAQRGRTSTGELFF. The rearrangement links TRBV30 to TRBJ2-2; tentatively, D is TRBD1 (5 bases). The CDR3 sequence is 14 residues long. Between the trimmed V and J ends, which lost 8 bases and 4 bases, there was a span of 17 bases. The germline V gene has CDR1 GTSNPN and CDR2 SVGIG (reference sequence).

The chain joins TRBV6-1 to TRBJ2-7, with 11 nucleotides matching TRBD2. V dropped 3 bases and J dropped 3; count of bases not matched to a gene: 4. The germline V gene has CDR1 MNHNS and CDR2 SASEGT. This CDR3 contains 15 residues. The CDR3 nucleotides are TGTGCCAGCAGTGACCGACTAGCGGGGCACTACGAGCAGTACTTC. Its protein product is CASSDRLAGHYEQYF.

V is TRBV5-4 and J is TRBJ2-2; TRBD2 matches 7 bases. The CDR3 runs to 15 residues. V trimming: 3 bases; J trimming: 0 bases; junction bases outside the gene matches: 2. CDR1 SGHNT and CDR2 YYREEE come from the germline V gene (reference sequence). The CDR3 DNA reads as TGTGCCAGCAGCTGGGACTATGCGAACACCGGGGAGCTGTTTTTT. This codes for CASSWDYANTGELFF.

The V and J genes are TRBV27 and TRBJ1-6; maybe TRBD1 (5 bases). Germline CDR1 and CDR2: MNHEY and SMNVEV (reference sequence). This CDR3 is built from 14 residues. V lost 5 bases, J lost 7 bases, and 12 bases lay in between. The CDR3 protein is CASSLLRGNSPLHF. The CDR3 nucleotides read TGTGCCAGCAGTCTTTTGCGGGGGAATTCACCCCTCCACTTT.

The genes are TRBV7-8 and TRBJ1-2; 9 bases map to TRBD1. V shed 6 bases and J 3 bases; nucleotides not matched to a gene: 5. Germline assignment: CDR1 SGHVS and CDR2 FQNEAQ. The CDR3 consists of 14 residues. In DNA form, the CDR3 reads TGTGCCAGCAGTTCGGACAGGGGATACTATGGCTACACCTTC. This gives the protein CASSSDRGYYGYTF.

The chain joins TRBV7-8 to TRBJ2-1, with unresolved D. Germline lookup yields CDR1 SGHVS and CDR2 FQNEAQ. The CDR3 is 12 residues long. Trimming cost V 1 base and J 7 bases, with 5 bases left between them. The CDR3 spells CASSLVPNEQFF. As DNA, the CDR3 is TGTGCCAGCAGCTTAGTTCCGAATGAGCAGTTCTTC.

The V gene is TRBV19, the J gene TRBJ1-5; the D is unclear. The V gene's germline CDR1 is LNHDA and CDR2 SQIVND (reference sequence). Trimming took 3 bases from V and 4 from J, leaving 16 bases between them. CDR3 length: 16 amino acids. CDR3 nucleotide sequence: TGTGCCAGTAGTATCAGTCCCAGTTCGGGTAATCAGCCCCAGCATTTT. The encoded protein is CASSISPSSGNQPQHF.

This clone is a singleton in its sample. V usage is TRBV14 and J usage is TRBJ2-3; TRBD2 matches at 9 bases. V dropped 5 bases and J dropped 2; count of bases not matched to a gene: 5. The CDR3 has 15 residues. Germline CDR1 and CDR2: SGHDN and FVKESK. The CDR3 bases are TGTGCCAGCAGCGCGGGGGGGAGCTTCACAGATACGCAGTATTTT. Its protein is CASSAGGSFTDTQYF.

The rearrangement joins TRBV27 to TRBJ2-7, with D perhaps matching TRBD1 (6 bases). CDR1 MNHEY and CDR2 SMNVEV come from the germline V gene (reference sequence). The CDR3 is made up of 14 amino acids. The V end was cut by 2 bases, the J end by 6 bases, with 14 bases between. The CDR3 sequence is CASSLGGRYSEQYF. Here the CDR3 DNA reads TGTGCCAGCAGTTTAGGGGGCCGCTATAGCGAGCAGTACTTC.

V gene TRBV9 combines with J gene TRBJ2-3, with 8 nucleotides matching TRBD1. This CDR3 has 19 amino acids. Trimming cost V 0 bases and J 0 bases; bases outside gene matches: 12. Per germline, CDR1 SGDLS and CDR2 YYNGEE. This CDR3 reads CASSVERGQAITSTDTQYF. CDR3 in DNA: TGTGCCAGCAGCGTAGAGAGGGGACAGGCGATCACTAGCACAGATACGCAGTATTTT.

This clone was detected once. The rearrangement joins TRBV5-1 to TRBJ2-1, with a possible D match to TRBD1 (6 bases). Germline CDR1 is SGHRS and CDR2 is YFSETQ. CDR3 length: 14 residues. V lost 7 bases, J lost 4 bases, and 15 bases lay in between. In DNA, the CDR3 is TGCGCCAGCGGCCAGGGGCGGGTTTACAATGAGCAGTTCTTC. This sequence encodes CASGQGRVYNEQFF. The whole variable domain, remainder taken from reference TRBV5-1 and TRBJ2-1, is KAGVTQTPRYLIKTRGQQVTLSCSPISGHRSVSWYQQTPGQGLQFLFEYFSETQRNKGNFPGRFSGRQFSNSRSEMNVSTLELGDSALYLCASGQGRVYNEQFFGPGTRLTVL.

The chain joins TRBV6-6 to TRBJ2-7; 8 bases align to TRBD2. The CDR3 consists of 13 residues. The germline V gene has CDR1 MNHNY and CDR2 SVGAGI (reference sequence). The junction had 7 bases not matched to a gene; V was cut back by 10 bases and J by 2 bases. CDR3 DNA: TGTGCCACGACAGCGGGAGTCCCCTACGAGCAGTACTTC. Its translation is CATTAGVPYEQYF.

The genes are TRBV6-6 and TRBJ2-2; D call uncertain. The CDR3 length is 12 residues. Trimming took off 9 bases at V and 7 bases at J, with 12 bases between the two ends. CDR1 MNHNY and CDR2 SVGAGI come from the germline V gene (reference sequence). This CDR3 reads CASDKQDGELFF. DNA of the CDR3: TGTGCCAGTGACAAGCAGGACGGGGAGCTGTTTTTT.

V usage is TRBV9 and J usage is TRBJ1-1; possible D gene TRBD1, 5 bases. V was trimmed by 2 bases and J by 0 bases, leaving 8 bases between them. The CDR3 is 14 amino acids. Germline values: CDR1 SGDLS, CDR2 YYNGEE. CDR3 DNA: TGTGCCAGCAGCGTCGGACAACTGAACACTGAAGCTTTCTTT. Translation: CASSVGQLNTEAFF.

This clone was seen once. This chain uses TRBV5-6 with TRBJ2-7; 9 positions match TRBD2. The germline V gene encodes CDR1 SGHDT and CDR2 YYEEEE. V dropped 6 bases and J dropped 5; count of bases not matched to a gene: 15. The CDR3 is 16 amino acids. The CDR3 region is CASTPPPAGGSHEQYF. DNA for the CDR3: TGTGCCAGCACCCCTCCCCCAGCGGGAGGTTCCCACGAGCAGTACTTC.

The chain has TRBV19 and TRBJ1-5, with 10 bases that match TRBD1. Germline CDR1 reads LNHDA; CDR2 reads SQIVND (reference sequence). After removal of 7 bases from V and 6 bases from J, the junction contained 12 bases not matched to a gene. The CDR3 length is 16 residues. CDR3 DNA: TGTGCCAGTACCCCCAACACCGGGACAGGGGTTCAGCCCCAGCATTTT. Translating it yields CASTPNTGTGVQPQHF. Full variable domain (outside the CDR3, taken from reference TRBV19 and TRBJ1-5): DGGITQSPKYLFRKEGQNVTLSCEQNLNHDAMYWYRQDPGQGLRLIYYSQIVNDFQKGDIAEGYSVSREKKESFPLTVTSAQKNPTAFYLCASTPNTGTGVQPQHFGDGTRLSIL.

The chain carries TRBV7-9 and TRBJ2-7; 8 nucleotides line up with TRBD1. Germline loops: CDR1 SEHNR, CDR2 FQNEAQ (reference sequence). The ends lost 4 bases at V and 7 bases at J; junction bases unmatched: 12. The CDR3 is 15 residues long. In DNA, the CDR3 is TGTGCCAGCAGCTCCACCCAGGACAGGGAAGGAGAGCAGTACTTC. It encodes CASSSTQDREGEQYF.

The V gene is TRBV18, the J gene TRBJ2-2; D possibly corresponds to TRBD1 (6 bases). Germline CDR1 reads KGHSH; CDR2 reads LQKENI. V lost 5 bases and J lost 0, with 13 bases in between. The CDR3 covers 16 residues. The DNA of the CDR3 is TGTGCCAGCTCATCTGGACAGTTCGCGAACACCGGGGAGCTGTTTTTT. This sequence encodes CASSSGQFANTGELFF.

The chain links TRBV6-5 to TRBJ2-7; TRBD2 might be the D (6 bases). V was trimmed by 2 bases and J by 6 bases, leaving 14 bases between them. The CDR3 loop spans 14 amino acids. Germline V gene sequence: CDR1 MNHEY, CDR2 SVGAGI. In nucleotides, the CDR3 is TGTGCCAGCAGTTACGGAAGGGGAGGTGGCGAGCAGTACTTC. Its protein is CASSYGRGGGEQYF.

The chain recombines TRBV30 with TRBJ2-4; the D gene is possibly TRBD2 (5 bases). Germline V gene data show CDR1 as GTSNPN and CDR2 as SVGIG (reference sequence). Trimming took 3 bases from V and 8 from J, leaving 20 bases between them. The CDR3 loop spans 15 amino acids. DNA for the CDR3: TGTGCCTGGAGGGCTCCTCGGGAAGCCGGGGACATTCAGTACTTC. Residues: CAWRAPREAGDIQYF.

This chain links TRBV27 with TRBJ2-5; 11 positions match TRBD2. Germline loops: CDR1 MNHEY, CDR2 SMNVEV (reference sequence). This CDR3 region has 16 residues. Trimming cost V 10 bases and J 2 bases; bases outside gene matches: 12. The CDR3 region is CANPGLAALIQETQYF. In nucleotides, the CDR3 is TGTGCCAACCCGGGACTAGCGGCTCTTATACAAGAGACCCAGTACTTC.

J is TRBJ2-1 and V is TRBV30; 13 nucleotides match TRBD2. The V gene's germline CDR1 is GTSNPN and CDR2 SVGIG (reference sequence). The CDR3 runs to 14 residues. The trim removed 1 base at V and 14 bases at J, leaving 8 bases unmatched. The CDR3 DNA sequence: TGTGCCTGGAGTGCCGGACTAGCGGGAGTGGGGGAGTTCTTC. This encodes CAWSAGLAGVGEFF.

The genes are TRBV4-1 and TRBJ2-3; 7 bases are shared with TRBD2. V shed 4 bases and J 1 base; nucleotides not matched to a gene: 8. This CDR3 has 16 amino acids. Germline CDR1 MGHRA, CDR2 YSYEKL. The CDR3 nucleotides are TGCGCCAGCAGCCTCTCCGGGGGGTTGGGCACAGATACGCAGTATTTT. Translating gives CASSLSGGLGTDTQYF.